The 8 T cell receptor beta chains below were found in one sample sequenced in a study of human versus mouse CDR3 diversity and MHC coevolution. Sequenced by immunoSEQ multiplex PCR; TCRdb stores in-frame clones only, minus some. Of fewer than 80,000 clones in the sample, about nine tenths are singletons; the top ten hold 0.15%. Sequencing was done on a sample of naive CD4+ T cells from blood. Described subset: CD45RO-negative CD62L-positive naive CD4 T cells. These receptor sequences come from a person between 25 and 70 years old in good health.

In its sample, this clone was seen once. V and J are TRBV12-2 and TRBJ1-2. TRBV12-2 is a documented pseudogene. The CDR3 has 14 amino acids. The CDR3 spells CASRFEADSYGYTF. The CDR3 DNA sequence: TGTGCAAGTCGCTTCGAGGCGGATTCCTATGGCTACACCTTC.

The chain combines TRBV28 with TRBJ1-3; D remains ambiguous. The CDR3 covers 15 residues. V was clipped by 1 base and J by 0 bases, with 7 bases between them. Germline CDR1 MDHEN, CDR2 SYDVKM. CDR3 DNA sequence: TGTGCCAGCAGTTTATCTCTCTACTCTGGAAACACCATATATTTT. It is translated as CASSLSLYSGNTIYF.

The chain uses TRBV5-1 and TRBJ2-3, with 10 positions matching TRBD1. This CDR3 is 15 amino acids long. J lost 3 bases, V lost 7 bases, and 8 bases had no gene match. Germline V CDR1 and CDR2: SGHRS, YFSETQ. The CDR3 DNA follows: TGCGCCAGCTCCTCCGGGACAGGGGTTACAGATACGCAGTATTTT. This gives the protein CASSSGTGVTDTQYF.

The CDR3 bases are TGTGCCAGCAGCTTAGTCGGGGGACCCCCAGGTGATACGCAGTATTTT. It codes for CASSLVGGPPGDTQYF. V and J are TRBV7-9 and TRBJ2-3; the D gene is possibly TRBD2 (6 bases). Germline lookup yields CDR1 SEHNR and CDR2 FQNEAQ (reference sequence). The CDR3 length is 16 residues. Trimming shortened V by 1 base and J by 6 bases, and 17 bases separated the two germline ends.

This chain links TRBV10-2 with TRBJ1-3; possible D gene TRBD1, 5 bases. Germline V lookup: CDR1 WSHSY, CDR2 SAAADI. The CDR3 spans 15 residues. V was shortened by 0 bases and J by 1 base, with 7 bases between the two germline ends. CDR3 loop: CASSESGGSGNTIYF. DNA for the CDR3: TGCGCCAGCAGTGAGTCGGGGGGATCTGGAAACACCATATATTTT.

CDR3 in amino acids: CASSVTASGANVLTF. The CDR3, as DNA: TGCGCCAGCAGCGTTACAGCCTCTGGGGCCAACGTCCTGACTTTC. This chain connects TRBV5-1 to TRBJ2-6; D is unclear. Trimming took 4 bases from V and 0 from J, leaving 8 bases between them. This CDR3 spans 15 amino acids. In germline, CDR1 is SGHRS, CDR2 YFSETQ.

V is TRBV29-1 and J is TRBJ1-1; D is unclear. Looked up from germline, CDR1 is SQVTM and CDR2 is ANQGSEA. The CDR3 length is 14 residues. Trimming left V 2 bases short and J 6 bases short, with 16 bases between. The CDR3 DNA reads as TGCAGCGTTGAATTTGCGGTTGAGGGTCCTGAAGCTTTCTTT. It codes for CSVEFAVEGPEAFF.

This clone has only one observation. V and J are TRBV5-1 and TRBJ2-5; 7 nucleotides agree with TRBD2. From germline, CDR1 is SGHRS and CDR2 YFSETQ. The CDR3 runs to 14 residues. V was clipped by 4 bases and J by 1 base; unmatched bases: 4. CDR3 sequence reads: CASSNLAVQETQYF. DNA of the CDR3: TGCGCCAGCAGCAATCTAGCGGTCCAAGAGACCCAGTACTTC.